This T cell receptor beta chain was retrieved from a study of cytomegalovirus exposure and HLA in healthy donors. About the research overall: Assignment to the Caucasian-associated ancestry cluster applied to around four fifths of the approximately 420 genotyped donors.

This CDR3 comprises 14 residues. Germline V gene data show CDR1 as SEHNR and CDR2 as FQNEAQ (reference sequence). The germline V and J ends were trimmed by 3 bases and 2 bases, with 11 bases remaining between them. This clone was recorded once. The antigen is not known. The PCR ran on 60 Vbeta and 13 Jbeta primers. The data were produced by immunoSEQ multiplex PCR, yet TCRdb's version contains in-frame clones alone and is incomplete. This sample has 85,000 to 110,000 clones, with 65% to 80% found just once. Study findings and constraints: Investigators reported 150 to 200 TCR beta chains as tied to cytomegalovirus. Being productive about 87% or about 30% of the time was typical of most TCR beta V segments in an earlier analysis.

Samples came from healthy bone marrow donors. The sequence was obtained from a woman aged 18-35 years in good health and CMV-seropositive. Material for sequencing was PBMCs. This chain connects TRBV7-9 to TRBJ2-7, with D possibly TRBD1 on 6 matching bases. CDR3: CASSLVQGPYEQYF. The CDR3 DNA reads as TGTGCCAGCAGCTTGGTCCAGGGGCCCTACGAGCAGTACTTC.